This T cell receptor beta chain was observed in a study of T cells in Graves' hyperthyroidism and ophthalmopathy. Trimming removed 0 bases at V and 11 bases at J, with 11 bases between. Looked up from germline, CDR1 is DFQATT and CDR2 is SNEGSKA (reference sequence). The CDR3 has 12 amino acids. This clonotype was counted ten times or more. Authors of the study amplified TCR beta CDR3 regions from RNA transcripts. First-round RT-PCR of the TCR CDR3 relied on the HTBI primer set. Each CDR3 protein gets one entry after TCRdb re-called the multiplex PCR reads with MiXCR. The sample shows under 350,000 distinct CDR3 sequences, over 15% of them seen only once. Uncontrolled infection, other autoimmune disease, pregnancy or lactation barred patients from enrollment. Diagnosis rested on symptoms, serum thyroxine and TRAb, thyroid ultrasound, and orbital computed tomography.

The rearrangement links TRBV20-1 to TRBJ1-5; TRBD1 is a possible D gene (5 bases). The sample consisted of blood. The TCR originated in an older woman with Graves' ophthalmopathy. In DNA form, the CDR3 reads TGCAGTGCTAGAGATGGGGGAATGGCCCAGCATTTT. Protein: CSARDGGMAQHF.